This T cell receptor beta chain was observed in a study of blood T cell repertoires in COVID-19 (dated by TCRdb to the early 2020s). Background for the entire study: The collaborator samples originated in the United States, Italy and Spain and spanned the acute and convalescent phases of COVID-19. The repertoires were released in a freely available public database meant as a resource for research on the immune response to SARS-CoV-2. The sample metadata nearly always contained a de-identified subject ID, COVID-19 status, age in years and sex. Where available, HLA class I and class II types were obtained from metadata supplied by the sample provider rather than from assay-based typing. The dataset comprised deeply sampled blood TCRbeta repertoires from subjects exposed to, actively infected with, or recovered from COVID-19. The prospective study material was composed of cDNA or gDNA derived from T cells, B-cell-depleted T cells, or PBMCs. The samples were drawn from the first 160 participants of the ongoing ImmuneRACE study and from more than 1,000 subjects provided by 6 global collaborators. Points the paper makes about the study in general: Clinical and demographic metadata were provided uncurated, with the amount varying by source and participant.

V loses 3 bases, J loses 0 bases, and the germline ends lie 18 bases apart. Its CDR3 holds 18 amino acids, cysteine through phenylalanine. Left in the record is the CDR3 DNA by itself, 54 bases read in frame from the first base. For CDR1 and CDR2, the germline V gene lists SGHDT and YYEEEE. Whole blood was collected in K2EDTA tubes by collaborating institutions according to the institutions' own protocols. For TCRbeta analysis, collaborators shipped samples in one of three forms: frozen whole blood, isolated PBMCs, or DNA extracted from either of those sample types. The immunoSEQ Assay, a bias-controlled multiplex PCR, was used to amplify TCRbeta CDR3 regions from genomic DNA. The study's own analysis went as follows. Within the assay, amplification of reference gene primers was used to estimate how many nucleated cells each sample contained. Sequence reads were collapsed and filtered to measure the absolute abundance of every unique TCRbeta CDR3 rearrangement. For each sample, productive Simpson clonality was calculated as the square root of Simpson's diversity index over productive rearrangements. In its TCRdb copy, this immuneACCESS table keeps in-frame sequences only and misses some clones. Where compared with another copy, unresolved V genes explain less than half of these, and the others have no known cause. The D gene and trimming were derived from the DNA, and the V and J assignments and clone size from that table. Across this sample there are some 120,000 clones, with about 80% seen only once. The top ten hold 30% to 45% of the sample.

Details on this clone: What this receptor recognizes is not known. The sample holds no much larger clone one base away, and base qualities are not on file.

The chain couples TRBV5-6 to TRBJ1-4, and the D gene may be TRBD1, 5 bases matching. This clonotype was obtained from a man aged 35-49 years with active or convalescent COVID-19. Sample: peripheral blood. The CDR3 protein sequence reads: CASSSIFRQTSTNEKLFF. The DNA is as follows: TGTGCCAGCAGCTCGATTTTCCGACAGACATCAACTAATGAAAAACTGTTTTTT.